A selection of T cell receptor beta chains follows, all from one sample in a study of CD8 T cells in cerebrospinal fluid in Alzheimer's disease. Each CDR3 protein gets one entry in TCRdb, which reprocessed the 10x single-cell sequencing reads and gives no DNA. This repertoire includes approximately 1,200 distinct CDR3 sequences. The sample comprised cerebrospinal fluid. The origin of the receptors is a human donor with Parkinson's disease. The CDR3 runs from the conserved cysteine through the conserved F or W. Clone size is not always given. Where it is, it says once, few, many or a class for expanded clones.

J gene	clone size	V gene	CDR3 protein
TRBJ1-1	.	TRBV18	CASSPSRGAEAFF
TRBJ2-7	large	TRBV12-3/TRBV12-4	CASSFSFEQYF
TRBJ2-7	medium-sized	TRBV9	CASSVVPDIIYEQYF
TRBJ1-2	.	TRBV30	CAWSQGPYGYTF
TRBJ2-5	.	TRBV3-2	CASSQWLTSGIQETQYF
TRBJ2-3	medium-sized	TRBV4-2	CASSQEYRAGGHTDTQYF
TRBJ1-5	large	TRBV6-2/TRBV6-3	CASSYRGAQHF
TRBJ1-2	medium-sized	TRBV7-9	CASSPGTGTYGYTF
TRBJ2-7	medium-sized	TRBV28	CASSAPGTGGRQYF
TRBJ2-3	medium-sized	TRBV6-1	CASSDRTTSTDTQYF
TRBJ2-1	medium-sized	TRBV11-3	CASSLDSEQFF
TRBJ2-5	large	TRBV2	CASRLAEETQYF
TRBJ1-1	medium-sized	TRBV7-9	CASSSQVLNTEAFF
TRBJ2-1	.	TRBV13	CASSFRLAGDGDEQFF
TRBJ2-5	medium-sized	TRBV29-1	CSVSGTSGSLETQYF
TRBJ2-5	.	TRBV20-1	CSALGGQGETQYF
TRBJ1-5	.	TRBV7-9	CASSLDSRGDQPQHF
TRBJ2-7	large	TRBV11-2	CASSRLTRGYEQYF
TRBJ1-4	.	TRBV28	CASSPWGATNEKLFF
TRBJ1-1	.	TRBV29-1	CSAGGQGYTEAFF
TRBJ2-7	.	TRBV7-2	CASSMASGSFNEQYF
TRBJ2-5	medium-sized	TRBV7-7	CASSLGDAQETQYF
TRBJ1-3	medium-sized	TRBV18	CASSPGQGAFRSGNTIYF
TRBJ1-2	medium-sized	TRBV5-4	CASSYDRKGGYTF
TRBJ1-1	large	TRBV5-1	CASSLAGQGIWGNTEAFF
TRBJ1-1	medium-sized	TRBV20-1	CSASKGAGTEAFF
TRBJ1-1	medium-sized	TRBV7-9	CASSLEGGTEAFF
TRBJ1-6	medium-sized	TRBV12-3/TRBV12-4	CASSPQGGNSPLHF
TRBJ1-1	.	TRBV11-3	CASSLTQTTEAFF
TRBJ2-1	.	TRBV19	CASSMARKSSYNEQFF
TRBJ1-2	.	TRBV12-3/TRBV12-4	CASSLAGLNYGYTF
TRBJ2-4	medium-sized	TRBV20-1	CSARDWDSKNIQYF